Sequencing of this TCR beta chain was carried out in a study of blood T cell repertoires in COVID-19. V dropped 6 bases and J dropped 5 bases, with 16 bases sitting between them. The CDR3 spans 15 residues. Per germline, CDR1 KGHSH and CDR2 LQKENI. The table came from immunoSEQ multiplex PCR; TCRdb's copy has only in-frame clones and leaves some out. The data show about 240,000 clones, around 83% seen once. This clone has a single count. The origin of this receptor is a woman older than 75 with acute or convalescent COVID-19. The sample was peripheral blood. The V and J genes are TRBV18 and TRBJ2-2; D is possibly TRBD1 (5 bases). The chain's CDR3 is CASSPDSKRTGELFF. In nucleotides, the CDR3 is TGTGCCAGCTCCCCAGACAGTAAGAGGACCGGGGAGCTGTTTTTT.